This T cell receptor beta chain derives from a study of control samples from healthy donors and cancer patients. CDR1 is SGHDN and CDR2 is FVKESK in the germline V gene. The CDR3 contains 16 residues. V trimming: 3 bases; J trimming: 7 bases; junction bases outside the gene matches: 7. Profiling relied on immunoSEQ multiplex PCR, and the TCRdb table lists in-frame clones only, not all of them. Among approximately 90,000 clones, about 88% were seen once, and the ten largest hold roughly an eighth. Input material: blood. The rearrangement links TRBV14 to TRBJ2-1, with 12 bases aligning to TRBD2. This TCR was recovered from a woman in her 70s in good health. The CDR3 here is CASSHPTSGRANEQFF. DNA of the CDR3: TGTGCCAGCAGCCATCCGACTAGCGGGAGAGCTAATGAGCAGTTCTTC.